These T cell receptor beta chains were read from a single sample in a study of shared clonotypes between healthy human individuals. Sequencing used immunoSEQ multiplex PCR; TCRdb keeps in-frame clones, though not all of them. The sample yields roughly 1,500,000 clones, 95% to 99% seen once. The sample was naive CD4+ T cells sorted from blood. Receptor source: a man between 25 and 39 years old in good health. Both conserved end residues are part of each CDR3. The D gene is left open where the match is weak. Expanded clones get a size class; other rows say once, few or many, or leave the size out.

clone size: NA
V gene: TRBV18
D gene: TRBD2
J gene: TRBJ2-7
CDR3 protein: CASSPGLAGSGDEQYF
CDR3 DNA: TGTGCCAGCTCCCCCGGACTAGCGGGATCGGGTGACGAGCAGTACTTC

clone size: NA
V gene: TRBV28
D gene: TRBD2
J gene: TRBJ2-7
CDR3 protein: CASREGLAASYEQYF
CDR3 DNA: TGTGCCAGCAGGGAGGGACTAGCGGCTAGCTACGAGCAGTACTTC

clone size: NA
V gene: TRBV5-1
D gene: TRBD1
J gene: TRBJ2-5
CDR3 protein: CASRVRGQETQYF
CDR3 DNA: TGCGCCAGCAGAGTCAGGGGGCAAGAGACCCAGTACTTC

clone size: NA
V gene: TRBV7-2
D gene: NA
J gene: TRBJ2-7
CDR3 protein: CASSSPVSSYEQYF
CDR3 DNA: TGTGCCAGCAGCTCGCCGGTAAGCTCCTACGAGCAGTACTTC

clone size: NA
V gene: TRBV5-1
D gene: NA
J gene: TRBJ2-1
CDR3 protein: CASSLVSRGGNEQFF
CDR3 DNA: TGCGCCAGCAGCTTGGTTTCCAGGGGGGGCAATGAGCAGTTCTTC

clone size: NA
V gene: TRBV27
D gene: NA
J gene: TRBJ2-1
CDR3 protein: CASSLRTQNNEQFF
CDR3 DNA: TGTGCCAGCAGTTTACGGACACAGAACAATGAGCAGTTCTTC

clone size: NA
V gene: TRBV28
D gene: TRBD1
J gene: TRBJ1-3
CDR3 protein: CASSNGQGWDTIYF
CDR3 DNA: TGTGCCAGCAGTAACGGACAGGGTTGGGACACCATATATTTT

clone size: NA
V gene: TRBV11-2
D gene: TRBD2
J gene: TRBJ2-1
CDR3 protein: CASSITSGSSYNEQFF
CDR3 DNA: TGTGCCAGCAGCATTACTAGCGGGAGCTCCTACAATGAGCAGTTCTTC

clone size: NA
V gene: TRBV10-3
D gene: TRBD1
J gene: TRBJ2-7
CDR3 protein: CAISGTGGAYEQYF
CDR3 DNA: TGTGCCATCAGTGGGACAGGGGGTGCGTACGAGCAGTACTTC

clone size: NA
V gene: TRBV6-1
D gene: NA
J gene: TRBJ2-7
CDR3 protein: CASSEVGRKTYEQYF
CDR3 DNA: TGTGCCAGCAGTGAAGTCGGCAGAAAAACCTACGAGCAGTACTTC

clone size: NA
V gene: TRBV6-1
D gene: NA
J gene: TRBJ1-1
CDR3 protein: CASSAITGGTEAFF
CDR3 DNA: TGTGCCAGCAGTGCGATAACAGGTGGCACTGAAGCTTTCTTT

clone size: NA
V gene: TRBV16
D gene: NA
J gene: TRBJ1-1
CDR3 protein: CASSPRRGSNTEAFF
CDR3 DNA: TGTGCCAGCAGCCCCCGGAGAGGGTCGAACACTGAAGCTTTCTTT

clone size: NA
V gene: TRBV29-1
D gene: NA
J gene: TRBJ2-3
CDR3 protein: CSVKTITDTQYF
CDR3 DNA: TGCAGCGTAAAGACTATCACAGATACGCAGTATTTT

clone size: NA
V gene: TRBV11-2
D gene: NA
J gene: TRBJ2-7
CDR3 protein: CASSSRDFYEQYF
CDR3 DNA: TGTGCCAGCAGCTCCCGGGACTTCTACGAGCAGTACTTC

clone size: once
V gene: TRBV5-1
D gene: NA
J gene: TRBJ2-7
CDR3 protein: CASSLNRVLGYEQYF
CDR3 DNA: TGCGCCAGCAGCCTAAACAGGGTGCTCGGCTACGAGCAGTACTTC

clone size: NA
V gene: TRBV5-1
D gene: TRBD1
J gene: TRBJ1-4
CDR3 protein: CASSTGQGEEKLFF
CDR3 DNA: TGCGCCAGCAGCACGGGACAGGGTGAAGAAAAACTGTTTTTT

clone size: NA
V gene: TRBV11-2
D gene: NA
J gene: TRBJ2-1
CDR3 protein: CASSRSSSYNEQFF
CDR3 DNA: TGTGCCAGCAGCCGCTCAAGCTCCTACAATGAGCAGTTCTTC

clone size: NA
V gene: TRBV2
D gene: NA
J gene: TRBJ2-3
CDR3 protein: CASKARTDTQYF
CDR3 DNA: TGTGCCAGCAAAGCCCGCACAGATACGCAGTATTTT

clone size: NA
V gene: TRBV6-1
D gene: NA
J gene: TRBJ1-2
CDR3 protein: CASSDAPTAYGYTF
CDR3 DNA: TGTGCCAGCAGTGATGCACCCACAGCCTATGGCTACACCTTC

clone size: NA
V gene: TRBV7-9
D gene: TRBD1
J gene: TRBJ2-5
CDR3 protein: CASSFMGQGAMETQYF
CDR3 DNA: TGTGCCAGCAGCTTCATGGGACAGGGGGCGATGGAGACCCAGTACTTC

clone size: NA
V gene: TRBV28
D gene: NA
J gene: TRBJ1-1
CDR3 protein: CASRAGTQNTEAFF
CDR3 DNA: TGTGCCAGCAGGGCCGGGACACAGAACACTGAAGCTTTCTTT

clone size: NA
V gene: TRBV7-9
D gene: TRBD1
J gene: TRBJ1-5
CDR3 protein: CASSPLTGTGYQPQHF
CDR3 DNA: TGTGCCAGCAGCCCCCTGACTGGGACAGGCTATCAGCCCCAGCATTTT

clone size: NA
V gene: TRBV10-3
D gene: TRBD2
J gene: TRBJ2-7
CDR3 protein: CAISESWREASYEQYF
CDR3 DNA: TGTGCCATCAGTGAGTCCTGGCGGGAGGCCTCCTACGAGCAGTACTTC

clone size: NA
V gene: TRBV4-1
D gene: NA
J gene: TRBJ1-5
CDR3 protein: CASSQHLGQPQHF
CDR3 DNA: TGCGCCAGCAGCCAACACTTAGGTCAGCCCCAGCATTTT

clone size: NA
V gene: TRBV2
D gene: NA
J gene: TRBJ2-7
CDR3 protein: CASSDTGTRYEQYF
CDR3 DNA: TGTGCCAGCAGTGATACCGGGACCCGGTACGAGCAGTACTTC

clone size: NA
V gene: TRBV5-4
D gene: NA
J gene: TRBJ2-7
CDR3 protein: CASSETRTYEQYF
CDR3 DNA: TGTGCCAGCAGCGAGACTAGAACCTACGAGCAGTACTTC

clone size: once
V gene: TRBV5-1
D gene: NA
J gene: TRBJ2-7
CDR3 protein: CASSRTAHGLSF
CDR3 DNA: TGCGCCAGCAGTCGTACTGCCCACGGTCTATCCTTC

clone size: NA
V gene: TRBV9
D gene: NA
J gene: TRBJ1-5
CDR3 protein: CASSATINQPQHF
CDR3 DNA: TGTGCCAGCAGCGCGACAATTAATCAGCCCCAGCATTTT

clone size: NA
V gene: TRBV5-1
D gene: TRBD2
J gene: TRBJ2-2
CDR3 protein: CASSTGLAGTTGELFF
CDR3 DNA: TGCGCCAGCAGCACGGGACTAGCGGGAACCACCGGGGAGCTGTTTTTT

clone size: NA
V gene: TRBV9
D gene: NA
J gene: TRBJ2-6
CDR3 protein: CASSVAGSPRYSGANVLTF
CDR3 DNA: TGTGCCAGCAGCGTAGCGGGCAGCCCCCGATACTCTGGGGCCAACGTCCTGACTTTC

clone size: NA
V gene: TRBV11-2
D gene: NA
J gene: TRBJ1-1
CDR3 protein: CASSTHGGTEAFF
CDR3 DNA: TGTGCCAGCAGCACACATGGGGGCACTGAAGCTTTCTTT

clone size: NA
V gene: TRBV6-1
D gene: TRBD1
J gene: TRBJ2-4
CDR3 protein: CASSLGQRKDIQYF
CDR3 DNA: TGTGCCAGCAGTCTGGGACAGCGCAAAGACATTCAGTACTTC

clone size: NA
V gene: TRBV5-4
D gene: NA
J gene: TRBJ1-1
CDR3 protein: CASSATVRLNTEAFF
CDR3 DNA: TGTGCCAGCAGCGCCACCGTCAGATTGAACACTGAAGCTTTCTTT

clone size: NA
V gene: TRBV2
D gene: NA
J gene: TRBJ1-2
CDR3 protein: CASSEQGAGYTF
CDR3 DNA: TGTGCCAGCAGTGAACAGGGAGCAGGCTACACCTTC

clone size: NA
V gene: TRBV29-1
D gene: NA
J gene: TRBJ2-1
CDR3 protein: CSVASGGGYNEQFF
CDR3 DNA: TGCAGCGTCGCATCAGGGGGGGGCTACAATGAGCAGTTCTTC

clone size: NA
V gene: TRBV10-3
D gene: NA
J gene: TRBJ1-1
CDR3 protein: CAISPGLGEAFF
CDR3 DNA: TGTGCCATCAGTCCAGGGTTGGGTGAAGCTTTCTTT

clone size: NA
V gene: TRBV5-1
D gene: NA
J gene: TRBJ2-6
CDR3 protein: CASSLDSTVGLSGANVLTF
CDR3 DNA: TGCGCCAGCAGCCTAGACAGCACCGTAGGCCTCTCTGGGGCCAACGTCCTGACTTTC

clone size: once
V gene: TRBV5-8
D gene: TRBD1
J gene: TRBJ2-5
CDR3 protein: CASSRDRGIGQETQYF
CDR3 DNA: TGTGCCAGCAGCCGGGACAGGGGGATAGGGCAAGAGACCCAGTACTTC

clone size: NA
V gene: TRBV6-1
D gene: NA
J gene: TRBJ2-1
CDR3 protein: CASILTNPSYNEQFF
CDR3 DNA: TGTGCCAGCATCCTGACTAACCCCTCCTACAATGAGCAGTTCTTC

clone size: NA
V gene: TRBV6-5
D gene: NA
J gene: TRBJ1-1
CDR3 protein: CASSAWGGTEAFF
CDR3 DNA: TGTGCCAGCAGTGCTTGGGGGGGCACTGAAGCTTTCTTT

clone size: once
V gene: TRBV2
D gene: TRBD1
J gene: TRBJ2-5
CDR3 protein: CASRVGQAPGETQYF
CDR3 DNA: TGTGCCAGCAGGGTGGGACAGGCACCTGGGGAGACCCAGTACTTC

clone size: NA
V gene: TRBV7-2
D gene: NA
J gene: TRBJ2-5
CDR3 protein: CASRAELMGRGETQYF
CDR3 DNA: TGTGCCAGCAGAGCAGAGTTAATGGGACGGGGGGAGACCCAGTACTTC

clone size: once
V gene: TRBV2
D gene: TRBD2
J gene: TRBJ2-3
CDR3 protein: CASSTQRGSTDTQYF
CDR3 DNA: TGTGCCAGCAGTACCCAGCGGGGGAGCACAGATACGCAGTATTTT

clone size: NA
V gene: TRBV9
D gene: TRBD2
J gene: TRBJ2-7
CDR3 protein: CASSVETSGSPRQYF
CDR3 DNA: TGTGCCAGCAGCGTAGAGACTAGCGGGAGCCCTAGGCAGTACTTC

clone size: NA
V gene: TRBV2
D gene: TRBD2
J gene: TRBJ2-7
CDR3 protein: CASSGLAGGYEQYF
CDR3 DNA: TGTGCCAGCAGCGGACTAGCGGGAGGCTACGAGCAGTACTTC